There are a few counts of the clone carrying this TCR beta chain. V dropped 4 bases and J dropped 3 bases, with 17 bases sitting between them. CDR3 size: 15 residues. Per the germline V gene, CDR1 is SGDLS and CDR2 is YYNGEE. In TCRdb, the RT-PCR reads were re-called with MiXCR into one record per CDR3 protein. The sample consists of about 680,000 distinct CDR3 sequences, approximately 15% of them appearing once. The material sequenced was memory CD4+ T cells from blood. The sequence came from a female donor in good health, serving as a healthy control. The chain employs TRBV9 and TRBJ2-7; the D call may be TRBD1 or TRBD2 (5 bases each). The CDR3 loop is CASSRRHVGDYEQYF. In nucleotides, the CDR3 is TGTGCCAGCAGCAGGAGGCATGTGGGGGACTACGAGCAGTACTTC.